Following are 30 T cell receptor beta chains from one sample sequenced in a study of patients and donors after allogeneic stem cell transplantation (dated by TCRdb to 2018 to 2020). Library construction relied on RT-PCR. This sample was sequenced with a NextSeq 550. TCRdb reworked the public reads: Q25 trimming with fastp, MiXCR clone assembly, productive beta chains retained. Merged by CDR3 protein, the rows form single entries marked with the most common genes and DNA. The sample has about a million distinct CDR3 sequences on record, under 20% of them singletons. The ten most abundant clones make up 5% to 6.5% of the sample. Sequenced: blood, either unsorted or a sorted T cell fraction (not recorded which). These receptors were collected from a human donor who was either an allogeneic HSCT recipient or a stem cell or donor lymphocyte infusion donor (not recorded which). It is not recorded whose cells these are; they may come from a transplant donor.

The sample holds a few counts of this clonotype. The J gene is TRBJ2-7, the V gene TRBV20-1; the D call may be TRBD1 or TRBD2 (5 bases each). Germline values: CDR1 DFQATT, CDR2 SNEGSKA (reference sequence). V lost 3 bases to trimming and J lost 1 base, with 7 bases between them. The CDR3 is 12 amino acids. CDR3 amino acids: CSARGESYEQYF. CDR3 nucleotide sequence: TGCAGTGCTAGGGGGGAGTCCTACGAGCAGTACTTC.

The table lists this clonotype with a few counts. The CDR3, as DNA: TGTGCCAGCAGCTTAGTCGGTTCGGCTGAAGCTTTCTTT. Amino acid sequence: CASSLVGSAEAFF. The chain is built from TRBV7-9 and TRBJ1-1, with unresolved D. The CDR3 is made up of 13 amino acids. Germline V gene lookup returns CDR1 SEHNR and CDR2 FQNEAQ (reference sequence). Trimming pared 1 base from V and 6 bases from J, leaving 9 bases between.

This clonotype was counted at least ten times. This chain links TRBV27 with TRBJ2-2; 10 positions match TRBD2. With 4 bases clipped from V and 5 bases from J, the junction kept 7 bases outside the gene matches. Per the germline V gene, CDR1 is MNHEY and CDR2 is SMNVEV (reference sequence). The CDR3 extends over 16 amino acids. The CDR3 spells CASSSISGRRTGELFF. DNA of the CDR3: TGTGCCAGCAGTTCGATTAGCGGGAGGAGGACCGGGGAGCTGTTTTTT.

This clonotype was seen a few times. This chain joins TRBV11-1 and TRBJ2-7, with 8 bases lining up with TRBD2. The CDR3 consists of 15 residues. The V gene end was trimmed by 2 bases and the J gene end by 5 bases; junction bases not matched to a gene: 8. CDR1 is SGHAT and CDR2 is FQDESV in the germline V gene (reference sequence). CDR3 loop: CASSLIAGKNNEQYF. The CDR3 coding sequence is TGTGCCAGCAGCTTAATAGCGGGAAAAAATAACGAGCAGTACTTC.

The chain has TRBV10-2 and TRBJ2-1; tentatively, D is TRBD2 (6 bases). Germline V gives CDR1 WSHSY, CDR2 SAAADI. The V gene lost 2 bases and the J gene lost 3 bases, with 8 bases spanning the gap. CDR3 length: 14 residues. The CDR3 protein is CASSEPSDYNEQFF. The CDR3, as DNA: TGCGCCAGCAGTGAGCCTAGCGACTACAATGAGCAGTTCTTC.

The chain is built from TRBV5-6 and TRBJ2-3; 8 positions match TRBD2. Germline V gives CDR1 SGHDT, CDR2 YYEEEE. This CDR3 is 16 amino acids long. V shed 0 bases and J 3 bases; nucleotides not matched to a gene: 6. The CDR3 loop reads CASSLGSQRETDTQYF. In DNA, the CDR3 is TGTGCCAGCAGCTTGGGGTCCCAGCGGGAGACAGATACGCAGTATTTT.

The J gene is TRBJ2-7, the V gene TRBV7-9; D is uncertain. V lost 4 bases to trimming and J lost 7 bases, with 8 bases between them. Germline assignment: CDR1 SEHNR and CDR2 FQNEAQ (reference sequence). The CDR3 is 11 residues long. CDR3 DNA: TGTGCCAGCAGCTACGTTTGGGAGCAGTACTTC. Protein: CASSYVWEQYF. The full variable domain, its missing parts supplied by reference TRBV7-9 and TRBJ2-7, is DTGVSQNPRHKITKRGQNVTFRCDPISEHNRLYWYRQTLGQGPEFLTYFQNEAQLEKSRLLSDRFSAERPKGSFSTLEIQRTEQGDSAMYLCASSYVWEQYFGPGTRLTVT.

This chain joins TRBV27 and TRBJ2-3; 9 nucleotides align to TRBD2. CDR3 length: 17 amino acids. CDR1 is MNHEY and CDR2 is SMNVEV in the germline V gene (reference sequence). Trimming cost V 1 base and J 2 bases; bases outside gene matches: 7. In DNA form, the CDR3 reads TGTGCCAGCAGTTTATGGGCTAGCGGGGAGCTCACAGATACGCAGTATTTT. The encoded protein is CASSLWASGELTDTQYF.

The CDR3 here is CASSNFSTDTQYF. The CDR3 DNA sequence: TGTGCCAGCAGCAATTTTAGCACAGATACGCAGTATTTT. The chain combines TRBV21-1 with TRBJ2-3. TRBV21-1 has pseudogene status. The CDR3 totals 13 residues.

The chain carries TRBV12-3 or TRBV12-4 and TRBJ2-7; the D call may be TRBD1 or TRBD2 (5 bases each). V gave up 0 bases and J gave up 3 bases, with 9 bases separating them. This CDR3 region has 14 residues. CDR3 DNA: TGTGCCAGCAGTTTAGCCGGGACGCTCTACGAGCAGTACTTC. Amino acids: CASSLAGTLYEQYF.

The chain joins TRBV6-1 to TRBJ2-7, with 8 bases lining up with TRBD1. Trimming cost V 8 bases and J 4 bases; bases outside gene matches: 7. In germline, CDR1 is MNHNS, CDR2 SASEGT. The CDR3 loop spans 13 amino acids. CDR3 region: CASHTGGAYEQYF. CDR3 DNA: TGTGCCAGCCACACAGGGGGTGCATACGAGCAGTACTTC.

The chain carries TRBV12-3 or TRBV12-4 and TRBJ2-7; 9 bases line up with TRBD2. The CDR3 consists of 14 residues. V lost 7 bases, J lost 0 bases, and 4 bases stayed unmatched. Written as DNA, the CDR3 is TGTGCCAGCACCTGGACTAGCGTCTCCTACGAGCAGTACTTC. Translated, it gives CASTWTSVSYEQYF.

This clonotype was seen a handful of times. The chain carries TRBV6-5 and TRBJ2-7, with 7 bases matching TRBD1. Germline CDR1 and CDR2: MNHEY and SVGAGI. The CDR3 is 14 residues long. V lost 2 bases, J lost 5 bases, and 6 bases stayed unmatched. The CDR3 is CASSYTVGGHEQYF. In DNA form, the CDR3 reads TGTGCCAGCAGTTACACCGTAGGGGGCCACGAGCAGTACTTC.

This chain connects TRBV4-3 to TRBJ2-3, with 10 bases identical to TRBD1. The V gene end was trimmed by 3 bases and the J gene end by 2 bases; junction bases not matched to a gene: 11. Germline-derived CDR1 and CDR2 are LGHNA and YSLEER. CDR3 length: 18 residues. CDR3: CASSQGPRGQGNTDTQYF. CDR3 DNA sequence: TGCGCCAGCAGCCAGGGCCCACGGGGACAGGGGAACACAGATACGCAGTATTTT.

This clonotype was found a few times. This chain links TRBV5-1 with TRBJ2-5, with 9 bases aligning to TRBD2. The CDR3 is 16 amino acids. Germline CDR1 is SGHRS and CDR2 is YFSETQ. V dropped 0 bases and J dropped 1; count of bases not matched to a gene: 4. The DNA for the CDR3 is TGCGCCAGCAGCTTGGGCGTGACTAGCGGCCAAGAGACCCAGTACTTC. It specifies CASSLGVTSGQETQYF.

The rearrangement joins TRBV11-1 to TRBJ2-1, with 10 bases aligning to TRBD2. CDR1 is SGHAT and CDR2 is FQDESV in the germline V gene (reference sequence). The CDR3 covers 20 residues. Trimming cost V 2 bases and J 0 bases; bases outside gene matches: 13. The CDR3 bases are TGTGCCAGCAGCTTATCGCCGGGGCTAGCGGGGGTTCACTCCTACAATGAGCAGTTCTTC. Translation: CASSLSPGLAGVHSYNEQFF. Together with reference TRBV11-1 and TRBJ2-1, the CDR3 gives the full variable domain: EAEVAQSPRYKITEKSQAVAFWCDPISGHATLYWYRQILGQGPELLVQFQDESVVDDSQLPKDRFSAERLKGVDSTLKIQPAELGDSAMYLCASSLSPGLAGVHSYNEQFFGPGTRLTVL.

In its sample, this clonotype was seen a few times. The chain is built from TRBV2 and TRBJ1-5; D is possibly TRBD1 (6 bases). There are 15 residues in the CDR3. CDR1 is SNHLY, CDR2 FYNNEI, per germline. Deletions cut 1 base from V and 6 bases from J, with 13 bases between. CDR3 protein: CASSEDGTQGQPQHF. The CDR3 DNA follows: TGTGCCAGCAGTGAAGATGGGACACAGGGTCAGCCCCAGCATTTT.

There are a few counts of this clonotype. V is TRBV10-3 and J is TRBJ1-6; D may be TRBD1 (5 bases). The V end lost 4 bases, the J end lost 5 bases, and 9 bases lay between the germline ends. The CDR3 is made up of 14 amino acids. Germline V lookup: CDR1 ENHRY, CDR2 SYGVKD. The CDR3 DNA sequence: TGTGCCATCAGTGTAGGGACGGATAATTCACCCCTCCACTTT. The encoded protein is CAISVGTDNSPLHF.

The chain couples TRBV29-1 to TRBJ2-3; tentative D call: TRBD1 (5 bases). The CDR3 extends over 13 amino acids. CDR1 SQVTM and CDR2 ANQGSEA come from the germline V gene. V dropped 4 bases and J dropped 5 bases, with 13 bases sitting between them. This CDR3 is CSVVGAGLDTQYF. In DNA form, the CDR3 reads TGCAGCGTTGTAGGGGCCGGATTAGATACGCAGTATTTT.

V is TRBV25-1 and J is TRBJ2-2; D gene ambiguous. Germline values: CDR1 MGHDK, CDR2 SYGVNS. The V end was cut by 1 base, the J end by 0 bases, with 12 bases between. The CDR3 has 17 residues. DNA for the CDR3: TGTGCCAGCAGTGAATTGGGAATTCCCTCGAACACCGGGGAGCTGTTTTTT. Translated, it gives CASSELGIPSNTGELFF.

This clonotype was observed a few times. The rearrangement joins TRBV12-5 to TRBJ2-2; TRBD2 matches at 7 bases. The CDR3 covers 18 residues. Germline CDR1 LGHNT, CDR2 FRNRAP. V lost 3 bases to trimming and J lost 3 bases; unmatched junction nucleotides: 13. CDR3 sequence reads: CASGFPPSLAVYTGELFF. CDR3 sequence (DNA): TGTGCTAGTGGTTTTCCACCATCGCTAGCGGTTTACACCGGGGAGCTGTTTTTT.

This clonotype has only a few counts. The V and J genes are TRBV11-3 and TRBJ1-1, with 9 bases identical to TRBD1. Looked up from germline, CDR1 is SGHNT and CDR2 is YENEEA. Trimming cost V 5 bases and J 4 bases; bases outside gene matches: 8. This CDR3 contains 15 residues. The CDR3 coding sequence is TGTGCCAGCAGCCCGGGACAGGGAAGTCTCACTGAAGCTTTCTTT. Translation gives CASSPGQGSLTEAFF.

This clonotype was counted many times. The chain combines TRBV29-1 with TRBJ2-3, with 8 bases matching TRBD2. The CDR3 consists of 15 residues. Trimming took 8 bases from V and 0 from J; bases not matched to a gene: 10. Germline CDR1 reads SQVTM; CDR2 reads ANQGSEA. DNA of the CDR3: TGCAGCTTCACGTGGCGGGGGGTCAGCACAGATACGCAGTATTTT. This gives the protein CSFTWRGVSTDTQYF.

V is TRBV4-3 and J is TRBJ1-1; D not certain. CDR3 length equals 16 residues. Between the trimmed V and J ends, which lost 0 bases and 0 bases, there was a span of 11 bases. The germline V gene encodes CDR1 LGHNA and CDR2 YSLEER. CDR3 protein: CASSQDIRTVNTEAFF. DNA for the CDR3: TGCGCCAGCAGCCAAGATATAAGGACGGTGAACACTGAAGCTTTCTTT.

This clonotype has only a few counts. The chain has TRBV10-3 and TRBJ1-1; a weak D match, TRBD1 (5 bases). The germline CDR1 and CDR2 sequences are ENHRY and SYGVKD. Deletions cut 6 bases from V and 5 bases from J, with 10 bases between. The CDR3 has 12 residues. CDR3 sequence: CAISRAGTEAFF. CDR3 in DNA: TGTGCCATCAGCCGAGCAGGGACTGAAGCTTTCTTT.

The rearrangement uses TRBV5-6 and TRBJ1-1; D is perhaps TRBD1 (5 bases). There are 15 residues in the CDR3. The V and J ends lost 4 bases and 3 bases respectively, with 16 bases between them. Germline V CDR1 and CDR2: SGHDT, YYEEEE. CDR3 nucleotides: TGTGCCAGCAGCCCTACCCGTTGGGGGGACACTGAAGCTTTCTTT. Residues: CASSPTRWGDTEAFF.

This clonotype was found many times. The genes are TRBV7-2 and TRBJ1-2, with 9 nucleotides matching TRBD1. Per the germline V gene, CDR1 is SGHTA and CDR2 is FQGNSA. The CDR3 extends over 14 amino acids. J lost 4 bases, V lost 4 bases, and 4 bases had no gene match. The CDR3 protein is CASSYRGLAYGYTF. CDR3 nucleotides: TGTGCCAGCAGCTACAGGGGGCTGGCCTATGGCTACACCTTC.

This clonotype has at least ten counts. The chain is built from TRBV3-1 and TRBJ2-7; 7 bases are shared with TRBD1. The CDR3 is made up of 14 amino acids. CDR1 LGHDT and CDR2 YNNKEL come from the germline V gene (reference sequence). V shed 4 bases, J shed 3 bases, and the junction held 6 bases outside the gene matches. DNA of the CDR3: TGTGCCAGCAGCCTCAGTCAGGGGGACTACGAGCAGTACTTC. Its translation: CASSLSQGDYEQYF.

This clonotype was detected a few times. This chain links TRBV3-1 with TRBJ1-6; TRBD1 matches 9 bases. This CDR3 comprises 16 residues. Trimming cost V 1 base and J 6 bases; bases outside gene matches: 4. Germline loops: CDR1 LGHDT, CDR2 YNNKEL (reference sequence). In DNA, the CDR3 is TGTGCCAGCAGCCAAGGGGCACAGGGGGCTAATTCACCCCTCCACTTT. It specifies CASSQGAQGANSPLHF.

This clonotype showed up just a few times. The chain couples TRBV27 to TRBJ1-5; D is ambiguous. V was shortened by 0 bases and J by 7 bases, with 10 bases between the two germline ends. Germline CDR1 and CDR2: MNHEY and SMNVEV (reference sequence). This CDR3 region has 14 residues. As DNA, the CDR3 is TGTGCCAGCAGTTTATCGGGTCAGAACCAGCCCCAGCATTTT. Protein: CASSLSGQNQPQHF.